Below are 29 T cell receptor beta chains sequenced from a single sample in a study of blood T cell repertoires in COVID-19. Clones were read by immunoSEQ multiplex PCR, and TCRdb kept only the in-frame ones, dropping some. Of around 700,000 clones listed, 70% to 90% were seen once; the top ten hold more than 0.25%. The specimen sequenced was peripheral blood. These receptors were collected from a woman in her late teens or twenties with acute or convalescent COVID-19.

This chain joins TRBV19 and TRBJ2-7; 7 nucleotides align to TRBD1. CDR3 length: 15 residues. The V segment lost 3 bases and the J segment 3 bases; nucleotides outside the gene matches: 8. From germline, CDR1 is LNHDA and CDR2 SQIVND (reference sequence). The DNA of the CDR3 is TGTGCCAGTAGTATCACGGGACAGTCCTACTACGAGCAGTACTTC. This codes for CASSITGQSYYEQYF.

The CDR3 sequence: CATSKYSTDTQYF. The CDR3 DNA sequence: TGTGCCACCAGTAAGTACAGTACAGATACGCAGTATTTT. V usage is TRBV24-1 and J usage is TRBJ2-3, with D uncertain. Trimming stripped 6 bases from V and 3 bases from J, with 9 bases between. The CDR3 runs 13 residues. Germline-derived CDR1 and CDR2 are KGHDR and SFDVKD.

The J gene is TRBJ1-2, the V gene TRBV19; D is perhaps TRBD1 (6 bases). Germline CDR1 and CDR2: LNHDA and SQIVND (reference sequence). This CDR3 is 15 amino acids long. V dropped 5 bases and J dropped 7 bases, with 20 bases sitting between them. The chain's CDR3 is CASSLRAAGVGGYTF. CDR3 coding DNA: TGTGCCAGTAGTTTGAGAGCTGCAGGGGTGGGTGGCTACACCTTC.

This clone was seen only once. The rearrangement links TRBV15 to TRBJ1-1, with D perhaps TRBD1 (6 bases). The V gene lost 1 base and the J gene lost 12 bases, with 21 bases spanning the gap. This CDR3 region has 15 residues. CDR1 is LNHNV and CDR2 is YYDKDF in the germline V gene (reference sequence). The CDR3 protein is CATSRAVVGAKEPFF. DNA of the CDR3: TGTGCCACCAGCAGAGCGGTTGTGGGGGCAAAGGAACCTTTCTTT.

The CDR3 sequence is CASSLRDRPQETQYF. The CDR3 DNA sequence: TGTGCCAGCAGCTTGAGGGACAGGCCCCAAGAGACCCAGTACTTC. The chain carries TRBV13 and TRBJ2-5; 8 bases are shared with TRBD1. The V gene's germline CDR1 is PRHDT and CDR2 FYEKMQ (reference sequence). CDR3 size: 15 residues. With V trimmed by 3 bases and J by 1 base, 4 bases remained unmatched.

This clone came up once. The chain couples TRBV29-1 to TRBJ1-2; no reliable D call. Germline loops: CDR1 SQVTM, CDR2 ANQGSEA. CDR3 length equals 13 residues. V lost 7 bases and J lost 3, with 15 bases in between. The CDR3 region has the DNA TGCAGCGCCACCTCCGGGGAAGACTATGGCTACACCTTC. This encodes CSATSGEDYGYTF. Using reference TRBV29-1 and TRBJ1-2 for the parts outside the CDR3, the full variable domain is SAVISQKPSRDICQRGTSLTIQCQVDSQVTMMFWYRQQPGQSLTLIATANQGSEATYESGFVIDKFPISRPNLTFSTLTVSNMSPEDSSIYLCSATSGEDYGYTFGSGTRLTVV.

The chain has TRBV18 and TRBJ1-1; TRBD1 is a possible D gene (5 bases). Germline CDR1 is KGHSH and CDR2 is LQKENI. CDR3 length: 14 residues. V was cut by 2 bases and J by 5 bases, with 12 bases left in between. For the CDR3, the DNA is TGTGCCAGCTCACCAGGGGCAGGGTTGACTGAAGCTTTCTTT. The encoded protein is CASSPGAGLTEAFF. Together with reference TRBV18 and TRBJ1-1, the CDR3 gives the full variable domain: NAGVMQNPRHLVRRRGQEARLRCSPMKGHSHVYWYRQLPEEGLKFMVYLQKENIIDESGMPKERFSAEFPKEGPSILRIQQVVRGDSAAYFCASSPGAGLTEAFFGQGTRLTVV.

The V call is TRBV5-1, the J call TRBJ1-2; 9 bases are shared with TRBD1. This CDR3 has 14 amino acids. Germline trimming cut 5 bases from V and 8 bases from J; bases unmatched to any gene: 10. In germline, CDR1 is SGHRS, CDR2 YFSETQ. The CDR3 sequence is CASRLQGAARGYTF. In DNA, the CDR3 is TGCGCCAGCAGGCTACAGGGGGCCGCCCGGGGCTACACCTTC.

J is TRBJ2-5 and V is TRBV11-2; 8 nucleotides align to TRBD2. Per the germline V gene, CDR1 is SGHAT and CDR2 is FQNNGV. The CDR3 totals 15 residues. With V trimmed by 1 base and J by 3 bases, 4 bases remained unmatched. For the CDR3, the DNA is TGTGCCAGCAGCTTAGGCGGGGGGCCGAAAGAGACCCAGTACTTC. Translation: CASSLGGGPKETQYF. The variable domain in full, completed from reference TRBV11-2 and TRBJ2-5, reads EAGVAQSPRYKIIEKRQSVAFWCNPISGHATLYWYQQILGQGPKLLIQFQNNGVVDDSQLPKDRFSAERLKGVDSTLKIQPAKLEDSAVYLCASSLGGGPKETQYFGPGTRLLVL.

This chain joins TRBV12-3 or TRBV12-4 and TRBJ1-2, with 7 bases aligning to TRBD1. CDR3 length equals 13 residues. V was clipped by 5 bases and J by 8 bases; unmatched bases: 8. The CDR3 coding sequence is TGTGCCAGCAGTCCTGGGACAGTCGGCGGCTACACCTTC. Protein sequence: CASSPGTVGGYTF.

The table lists this clone with a few counts. The rearrangement joins TRBV19 to TRBJ1-1; 7 bases are shared with TRBD1. Germline loops: CDR1 LNHDA, CDR2 SQIVND (reference sequence). The CDR3 is made up of 14 amino acids. The ends lost 7 bases at V and 1 base at J; junction bases unmatched: 6. CDR3 DNA sequence: TGTGCCAGTATTGGCTGGGACAGGAACACTGAAGCTTTCTTT. Protein: CASIGWDRNTEAFF.

The V and J genes are TRBV24-1 and TRBJ2-3, with 7 positions matching TRBD2. CDR3 length: 15 residues. Germline CDR1 reads KGHDR; CDR2 reads SFDVKD. The V and J ends lost 8 bases and 3 bases, in that order; junction bases with no gene match: 10. The CDR3 loop reads CATNSGGKGTDTQYF. The CDR3 region has the DNA TGTGCCACCAACTCCGGGGGGAAAGGGACAGATACGCAGTATTTT.

The rearrangement links TRBV14 to TRBJ2-2, with 9 bases fitting TRBD1. Unmatched junction bases numbered 16, after V lost 8 bases and J lost 6 bases. The CDR3 is made up of 17 amino acids. CDR1 is SGHDN and CDR2 is FVKESK in the germline V gene. The CDR3 DNA sequence: TGTGCCAGCTTCCCAACACTGGACAGGGGAATTCCCGGGGAGCTGTTTTTT. Translating gives CASFPTLDRGIPGELFF.

This chain links TRBV7-6 with TRBJ1-2; 9 bases line up with TRBD1. The CDR3 has 14 residues. With V trimmed by 5 bases and J by 7 bases, 8 bases remained unmatched. Germline CDR1 reads SGHVS; CDR2 reads FNYEAQ. The chain's CDR3 is CASSPGTGRGGYTF. CDR3 nucleotide sequence: TGTGCCAGCAGCCCCGGGACAGGGAGGGGTGGCTACACCTTC.

CDR3 bases: TGTGCCAGCAGCCCTCTTTGGGACAGGGCAAAAGCTGAAGCTTTCTTT. Translating gives CASSPLWDRAKAEAFF. The chain uses TRBV7-9 and TRBJ1-1; 9 nucleotides agree with TRBD1. This CDR3 contains 16 residues. Germline V gene sequence: CDR1 SEHNR, CDR2 FQNEAQ (reference sequence). Unmatched junction bases numbered 13, after V lost 5 bases and J lost 6 bases.

The chain uses TRBV6-5 and TRBJ2-5; weak D call: TRBD1 (5 bases). The ends were cut back, 4 bases at V and 0 bases at J, with 15 bases in the middle. Germline CDR1 and CDR2: MNHEY and SVGAGI. CDR3 length equals 16 residues. The CDR3, as DNA: TGTGCCAGCAGTTCCAGGGAATATGTATACCAAGAGACCCAGTACTTC. Translated, it gives CASSSREYVYQETQYF.

This chain uses TRBV5-6 with TRBJ2-7, with 13 bases that match TRBD2. The CDR3 is 16 residues long. Germline V CDR1 and CDR2: SGHDT, YYEEEE. With 4 bases clipped from V and 7 bases from J, the junction kept 11 bases outside the gene matches. This chain's CDR3 is CASSTKWTSGGWEQYF. The CDR3 DNA follows: TGTGCCAGCAGCACAAAATGGACTAGCGGGGGTTGGGAGCAGTACTTC.

The chain recombines TRBV24-1 with TRBJ2-1; weak D call: TRBD1 (5 bases). Germline assignment: CDR1 KGHDR and CDR2 SFDVKD. Trimming removed 6 bases at V and 3 bases at J, with 11 bases between. CDR3 length: 14 residues. DNA of the CDR3: TGTGCCACCAGTAAGGGCAGGGACTACAATGAGCAGTTCTTC. This encodes CATSKGRDYNEQFF.

This clone was detected only once. The chain has TRBV24-1 and TRBJ2-2; TRBD1 might be the D (5 bases). CDR3 size: 13 residues. Trimming cost V 6 bases and J 6 bases, with 10 bases left between them. CDR1 is KGHDR, CDR2 SFDVKD, per germline. The DNA for the CDR3 is TGTGCCACCAGTCGTAGGGGTGCCGGGGAGCTGTTTTTT. Translation: CATSRRGAGELFF.

The rearrangement links TRBV12-3 or TRBV12-4 to TRBJ1-1; no firm D call. The CDR3 consists of 13 residues. V was cut by 0 bases and J by 7 bases, with 9 bases left in between. CDR3 protein: CASSLAGGSEAFF. CDR3 DNA sequence: TGTGCCAGCAGTTTAGCAGGTGGGAGTGAAGCTTTCTTT.

The rearrangement links TRBV11-2 to TRBJ1-1; D call uncertain. V lost 4 bases to trimming and J lost 8 bases, with 11 bases between them. CDR3 length: 12 amino acids. Germline values: CDR1 SGHAT, CDR2 FQNNGV. The DNA for the CDR3 is TGTGCCAGCAGCTCCCGGCGGAGGGAAGCTTTCTTT. It yields the protein CASSSRRREAFF.

This clone was picked up one time. The genes are TRBV5-4 and TRBJ2-7; tentative D call: TRBD1 (6 bases). In germline, CDR1 is SGHNT, CDR2 YYREEE (reference sequence). The CDR3 has 14 amino acids. V lost 4 bases, J lost 3 bases, and 14 bases lay in between. The CDR3: CASSPGVQGYEQYF. As DNA, the CDR3 is TGTGCCAGCAGCCCAGGGGTCCAAGGCTACGAGCAGTACTTC.

The chain is built from TRBV19 and TRBJ2-4; 8 bases agree with TRBD1. The junction had 10 bases not matched to a gene; V was cut back by 5 bases and J by 7 bases. Germline V CDR1 and CDR2: LNHDA, SQIVND (reference sequence). The CDR3 runs to 15 residues. The CDR3 nucleotides are TGTGCCAGTAGTTTCTATCAGGGGGCCCGGAACATTCAGTACTTC. Translation: CASSFYQGARNIQYF.

The table lists this clone with a few counts. This rearrangement joins TRBV5-6 to TRBJ1-6, with 8 bases lining up with TRBD1. The CDR3 spans 15 residues. The V segment lost 3 bases and the J segment 5 bases; nucleotides outside the gene matches: 4. Per germline, CDR1 SGHDT and CDR2 YYEEEE. The CDR3 coding sequence is TGTGCCAGCAGCTCCGGGACAGGCCATAATTCACCCCTCCACTTT. Translated: CASSSGTGHNSPLHF.

This clone was counted only a few times. This chain links TRBV6-1 with TRBJ1-2; D is possibly TRBD1 (5 bases). There are 15 residues in the CDR3. The germline V and J ends were trimmed by 0 bases and 6 bases, with 14 bases remaining between them. Germline lookup yields CDR1 MNHNS and CDR2 SASEGT. In DNA, the CDR3 is TGTGCCAGCAGTGAAGCAGGGGAAGGGTATGATGGCTACACCTTC. Protein sequence: CASSEAGEGYDGYTF.

The rearrangement joins TRBV19 to TRBJ1-2, with 10 bases fitting TRBD1. CDR1 is LNHDA and CDR2 is SQIVND in the germline V gene (reference sequence). The CDR3 spans 13 residues. Germline trimming cut 6 bases from V and 2 bases from J; bases unmatched to any gene: 0. The CDR3 nucleotides are TGTGCCAGTAGGGGACAGGGGAACTATGGCTACACCTTC. Its translation: CASRGQGNYGYTF.

The J gene is TRBJ1-1, the V gene TRBV11-2, with D possibly being TRBD1 (6 bases). Trimming took 4 bases from V and 0 from J, leaving 9 bases between them. Germline V CDR1 and CDR2: SGHAT, FQNNGV. The CDR3 has 14 residues. CDR3 residues: CASSSRGMNTEAFF. In nucleotides, the CDR3 is TGTGCCAGCAGCTCCAGGGGTATGAACACTGAAGCTTTCTTT.

This clone came up once. This chain uses TRBV4-1 with TRBJ1-2; 9 bases align to TRBD1. Germline V gene data show CDR1 as MGHRA and CDR2 as YSYEKL. CDR3 length: 15 residues. With 2 bases clipped from V and 2 bases from J, the junction kept 3 bases outside the gene matches. The CDR3 sequence is CASSQLGQGNYGYTF. The CDR3 bases are TGCGCCAGCAGCCAACTTGGACAGGGGAACTATGGCTACACCTTC.

This sequence joins TRBV7-9 and TRBJ2-7; 9 nucleotides match TRBD2. Germline V gene data show CDR1 as SEHNR and CDR2 as FQNEAQ (reference sequence). CDR3 length: 15 amino acids. V lost 5 bases to trimming and J lost 2 bases; unmatched junction nucleotides: 7. The CDR3 DNA follows: TGTGCCAGCAGCCCAGCGGGGGGACACCCCTACGAGCAGTACTTC. Amino acid sequence: CASSPAGGHPYEQYF.